This T cell receptor beta chain was recovered during a study of blood T cells in healthy people across ages. A second about 7 to 12 cycle PCR used barcoded and J-beta primers. Each TCR beta cDNA got a 12-nucleotide random molecular identifier. One entry per CDR3 protein, called by TCRdb with MiXCR from the 5' RACE reads. This sample yields under 800,000 distinct CDR3 sequences, of which around 20% are seen a single time; roughly 3.7% belongs to the top ten. The CDR3 length is 17 residues. Trimming removed 0 bases from V and 8 bases from J, with 22 bases in between. Per germline, CDR1 LNHNV and CDR2 YYDKDF (reference sequence). For every donor, a draw yielded 7.5 to 10 milliliters of peripheral blood. Per-sample PBMC isolation yielded at least 6.5 million cells.

Sequencing was performed on blood. This receptor was obtained from a man between 70 and 80 years old in good health. The V and J genes are TRBV15 and TRBJ2-5; D is undetermined. In nucleotides, the CDR3 is TGTGCCACCAGCAGAGATTTGGGTGGTAAAGGGCTTGATACCCAGTACTTC. It codes for CATSRDLGGKGLDTQYF.